Sequencing of this T cell receptor beta chain was carried out in a study of T cell repertoires in cytomegalovirus infection. As for the study in general: Matching HLA type, along with CMV infection, was indicated by public TCR beta signatures.

This clonotype was counted a few times. Germline trimming cut 2 bases from V and 5 bases from J; bases unmatched to any gene: 12. The CDR3 runs 17 residues. Germline CDR1 is SGHRS and CDR2 is YFSETQ. TCRdb analysed the reads with MiXCR anew, one entry per CDR3 protein. This sample has 290,000 or so distinct CDR3 sequences, with about a tenth found just once. The clonotype comes from a human donor in good health (CMV status not recorded). Some clones in this sample may be carry-over from other donors' samples. The rearrangement joins TRBV5-1 to TRBJ1-1; 10 bases match TRBD1. Sequenced material: PBMCs. CDR3 loop: CASSFTVPTGGKTEAFF. The CDR3 region has the DNA TGCGCCAGCAGCTTTACGGTACCGACAGGGGGCAAGACTGAAGCTTTCTTT.